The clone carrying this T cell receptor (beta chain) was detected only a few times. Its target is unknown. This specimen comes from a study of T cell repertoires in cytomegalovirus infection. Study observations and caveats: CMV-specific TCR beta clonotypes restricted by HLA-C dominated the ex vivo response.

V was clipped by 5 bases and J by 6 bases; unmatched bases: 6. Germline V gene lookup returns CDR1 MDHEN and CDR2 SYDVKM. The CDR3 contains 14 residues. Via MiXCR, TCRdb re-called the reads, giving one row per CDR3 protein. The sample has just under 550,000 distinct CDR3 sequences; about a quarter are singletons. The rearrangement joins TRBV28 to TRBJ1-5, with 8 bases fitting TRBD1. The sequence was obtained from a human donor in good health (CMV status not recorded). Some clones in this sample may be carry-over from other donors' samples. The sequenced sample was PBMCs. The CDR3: CASSEWTGIQPQHF. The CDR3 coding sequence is TGTGCCAGCAGTGAATGGACAGGGATTCAGCCCCAGCATTTT.